This TCR beta chain was recovered during a study of cytomegalovirus exposure and HLA in healthy donors. As to this clone: Its cognate antigen is unknown.

Study results and caveats: The authors listed 150 to 200 TCR beta chains as cytomegalovirus-associated. According to reports, the classifier identified cytomegalovirus status with high specificity and sensitivity.

The study drew the donors from its 120-subject validation cohort, separate from the approximately 700-subject first cohort. The V gene lost 5 bases and the J gene lost 5 bases, with 10 bases spanning the gap. The germline CDR1 and CDR2 sequences are MNHNS and SASEGT. The CDR3 extends over 13 amino acids. Sequencing used immunoSEQ multiplex PCR; TCRdb keeps in-frame clones, though not all of them. Here the sample spans over 150,000 clones, 70% to 90% being singletons. V and J are TRBV6-1 and TRBJ1-5; D perhaps matches TRBD1 (6 bases). The receptor was derived from a man aged 18 to 30 in good health and CMV-seropositive. Sequences were obtained from PBMCs. The CDR3 nucleotides are TGTGCCAGCAGTACAGGGTTCCATCAGCCCCAGCATTTT. Protein product: CASSTGFHQPQHF.